The 15 T cell receptor beta chains below come from one sample, sequenced in a study of post-analysis software for immune sequencing data. Whole-study findings and limits: The study found TRBV5-6, TRBV5-1 and TRBV20-1 among five TRBV segments more frequent in patients than controls.

Unique molecular identifiers featured in each of the TCR beta cDNA libraries. TCRdb independently ran MiXCR on the PCR reads; one entry per CDR3 protein. Of about 680,000 distinct CDR3 sequences in the sample, around 64% were seen once. These receptors have no known antigen. The specimen sequenced was blood. These TCRs come from a girl aged 2 to 10 with multiple sclerosis.

This chain connects TRBV24-1 to TRBJ2-1; 9 nucleotides agree with TRBD1. The CDR3 extends over 16 amino acids. V was clipped by 6 bases and J by 7 bases; unmatched bases: 12. CDR1 is KGHDR and CDR2 is SFDVKD in the germline V gene. This chain's CDR3 is CATSPRGQGTVNEQFF. In nucleotides, the CDR3 is TGTGCCACCAGTCCGAGGGGACAGGGCACCGTAAATGAGCAGTTCTTC.

The chain carries TRBV2 and TRBJ1-2, with 9 bases matching TRBD1. From germline, CDR1 is SNHLY and CDR2 FYNNEI. V dropped 6 bases and J dropped 8; count of bases not matched to a gene: 13. The CDR3 runs to 15 residues. As DNA, the CDR3 is TGTGCCAGCAGCGCCTCGGACAGGGGAGGGAACGGCTACACCTTC. It codes for CASSASDRGGNGYTF. Looking up the rest from reference TRBV2 and TRBJ1-2 gives the full variable domain: EPEVTQTPSHQVTQMGQEVILRCVPISNHLYFYWYRQILGQKVEFLVSFYNNEISEKSEIFDDQFSVERPDGSNFTLKIRSTKLEDSAMYFCASSASDRGGNGYTFGSGTRLTVV.

The chain recombines TRBV5-1 with TRBJ2-7; 11 bases are shared with TRBD2. J lost 1 base, V lost 0 bases, and 6 bases had no gene match. The germline CDR1 and CDR2 sequences are SGHRS and YFSETQ. CDR3 length equals 17 residues. Written as DNA, the CDR3 is TGCGCCAGCAGCTTGGCAGGCCTAGCGGGAGGATCCTACGAGCAGTACTTC. This codes for CASSLAGLAGGSYEQYF.

The chain couples TRBV7-9 to TRBJ2-5, with D perhaps TRBD2 (6 bases). The J call is doubtful: the DNA matches TRBJ2-7 better. From germline, CDR1 is SEHNR and CDR2 FQNEAQ (reference sequence). The CDR3 is 16 amino acids. The CDR3 loop reads CASSPYIRGRRYEQYF. CDR3 coding DNA: TGTGCCAGCAGCCCATACATTAGAGGGAGGAGGTACGAGCAGTACTTC.

The chain is built from TRBV11-2 and TRBJ2-5, with 8 bases identical to TRBD1. The V and J ends lost 1 base and 2 bases, in that order; junction bases with no gene match: 3. This CDR3 contains 15 residues. In germline, CDR1 is SGHAT, CDR2 FQNNGV. This CDR3 reads CASSLGNRGQETQYF. CDR3 nucleotide sequence: TGTGCCAGCAGCTTAGGTAACAGGGGGCAAGAGACCCAGTACTTC.

This clonotype turned up a few times. This chain uses TRBV9 with TRBJ2-7; no reliable D call. Deletions cut 4 bases from V and 5 bases from J, with 16 bases between. This CDR3 has 14 amino acids. Looked up from germline, CDR1 is SGDLS and CDR2 is YYNGEE. DNA for the CDR3: TGTGCCAGCAGCCCCGAAGGAACGGGTAACGAGCAGTACTTC. It translates to CASSPEGTGNEQYF.

The chain combines TRBV5-1 with TRBJ1-3; D gene ambiguous. CDR1 SGHRS and CDR2 YFSETQ come from the germline V gene. The CDR3 has 12 residues. The germline V and J ends were trimmed by 0 bases and 4 bases, with 2 bases remaining between them. The CDR3 region is CASSLDGNTIYF. The CDR3 region has the DNA TGCGCCAGCAGCTTGGACGGAAACACCATATATTTT. Together with reference TRBV5-1 and TRBJ1-3, the CDR3 gives the full variable domain: KAGVTQTPRYLIKTRGQQVTLSCSPISGHRSVSWYQQTPGQGLQFLFEYFSETQRNKGNFPGRFSGRQFSNSRSEMNVSTLELGDSALYLCASSLDGNTIYFGEGSWLTVV.

In its sample, this clonotype was seen a few times. The J gene is TRBJ2-7, the V gene TRBV27; TRBD2 matches at 13 bases. Germline V gene data show CDR1 as MNHEY and CDR2 as SMNVEV (reference sequence). There are 15 residues in the CDR3. V was clipped by 7 bases and J by 4 bases; unmatched bases: 7. The CDR3 region is CASKPTSGRRYEQYF. CDR3 DNA sequence: TGTGCCAGCAAACCGACTAGCGGGAGGCGGTACGAGCAGTACTTC.

The rearrangement joins TRBV7-8 to TRBJ2-1, with 8 bases fitting TRBD2. The V gene end was trimmed by 4 bases and the J gene end by 0 bases; junction bases not matched to a gene: 8. The CDR3 runs to 17 residues. The germline V gene encodes CDR1 SGHVS and CDR2 FQNEAQ. The CDR3 region has the DNA TGTGCCAGCAGCTCCAGACTAGCGAGGAGCTCCTACAATGAGCAGTTCTTC. This codes for CASSSRLARSSYNEQFF. The full variable domain, with the rest looked up from reference TRBV7-8 and TRBJ2-1, is GAGVSQSPRYKVAKRGQDVALRCDPISGHVSLFWYQQALGQGPEFLTYFQNEAQLDKSGLPSDRFFAERPEGSVSTLKIQRTQQEDSAVYLCASSSRLARSSYNEQFFGPGTRLTVL.

CDR3: CASSLGRGSREAFF. Here the CDR3 DNA reads TGTGCCAGCAGCCTCGGACGGGGTTCACGTGAAGCTTTCTTT. The chain recombines TRBV6-6 with TRBJ1-1; no clear D gene. Between the trimmed V and J ends, which lost 6 bases and 7 bases, there was a span of 18 bases. CDR3 length: 14 residues. The germline V gene encodes CDR1 MNHNY and CDR2 SVGAGI (reference sequence).

The J gene is TRBJ2-1, the V gene TRBV15; D uncertain. Trimming left V 2 bases short and J 7 bases short, with 15 bases between. The germline gives CDR1 LNHNV, CDR2 YYDKDF (reference sequence). The CDR3 has 15 residues. The DNA for the CDR3 is TGTGCCACCAGCAGAAGCGCGGCCGTTTTGAATGAGCAGTTCTTC. Its protein product is CATSRSAAVLNEQFF.

This sequence joins TRBV6-6 and TRBJ2-5; D call uncertain. V was shortened by 0 bases and J by 1 base, with 9 bases between the two germline ends. This CDR3 contains 15 residues. CDR1 and CDR2 from the germline V gene are MNHNY and SVGAGI (reference sequence). The CDR3 nucleotides are TGTGCCAGCAGTTACTCGATCGCCAGCCAAGAGACCCAGTACTTC. Translation gives CASSYSIASQETQYF.

The V gene is TRBV5-1, the J gene TRBJ2-3; no definite D call. The germline CDR1 and CDR2 sequences are SGHRS and YFSETQ. The CDR3 contains 15 residues. Trimming left V 0 bases short and J 2 bases short, with 10 bases between. The CDR3 nucleotides are TGCGCCAGCAGCTTGGATGGCTTCAACACAGATACGCAGTATTTT. Translation gives CASSLDGFNTDTQYF.

In DNA, the CDR3 is TGCAGTGCTGTTAGCGGGAGCGACCTGGATACGCAGTATTTT. It translates to CSAVSGSDLDTQYF. The chain uses TRBV20-1 and TRBJ2-3; 9 bases fit TRBD2. The J segment lost 6 bases and the V segment lost 5 bases, leaving 9 bases of the junction unmatched. Germline loops: CDR1 DFQATT, CDR2 SNEGSKA (reference sequence). The CDR3 extends over 14 amino acids.

The chain has TRBV20-1 and TRBJ2-3; 7 bases are shared with TRBD2. The CDR3 length is 15 residues. Germline values: CDR1 DFQATT, CDR2 SNEGSKA (reference sequence). V gave up 1 base and J gave up 4 bases; unmatched junction bases: 8. Here the CDR3 reads CSARVTSAGADTQYF. CDR3 DNA sequence: TGCAGTGCTAGAGTAACTAGCGCGGGAGCAGATACGCAGTATTTT.